Listed below are T cell receptor beta chains from one sample, sequenced in a study of OX40 agonist ivuxolimab in advanced cancers. Profiled with immunoSEQ multiplex PCR; TCRdb holds only in-frame clones, not every one. Among fewer than 80,000 clones listed, 85% were seen once. The sequencing here drew on CD4+ or CD8+ T cells sorted from blood, taken in a trial of the OX40 agonist ivuxolimab. All receptors come from an adult with an advanced solid tumor such as melanoma, head and neck, liver or kidney cancer. CDR3s include the opening cysteine and the closing phenylalanine or tryptophan. The order of the fields is V gene, clone size, CDR3 length, J gene, D gene, CDR3 protein, CDR3 DNA. A D gene is named only where the DNA matches it firmly. Some rows mark clone size as missing; the rest say once, few, many or name a class of expanded clone.

>TRBV10-2|NA|17|TRBJ2-2|TRBD2
CASARTSGGADTGELFF
TGCGCCAGCGCCCGGACTAGCGGGGGGGCGGACACCGGGGAGCTGTTTTTT
>TRBV5-1|NA|19|TRBJ2-7|TRBD2
CASSLTRPTLRGGGYEQYF
TGCGCCAGCAGCCTCACAAGACCCACCTTGCGGGGGGGCGGTTACGAGCAGTACTTC
>TRBV5-3|NA|16|TRBJ1-5|TRBD1
CARSLAGGDSNQPQHF
TGTGCCAGAAGCTTGGCAGGGGGGGATAGCAATCAGCCCCAGCATTTT
>TRBV6-5|NA|14|TRBJ2-5|NA
CASSYEEGVETQYF
TGTGCCAGCAGTTACGAGGAAGGGGTCGAGACCCAGTACTTC
>TRBV27|NA|13|TRBJ2-3|NA
CASSLRESDTQYF
TGTGCCAGCAGTTTAAGGGAGTCAGATACGCAGTATTTT
>TRBV2|NA|14|TRBJ1-2|TRBD1
CASSGGQGVFGYTF
TGTGCCAGCAGTGGGGGGCAGGGGGTATTCGGCTACACCTTC
>TRBV5-1|NA|16|TRBJ1-6|NA
CASSSEGPTYNSPLHF
TGCGCCAGCAGCTCCGAGGGACCGACCTATAATTCACCCCTCCACTTT
>TRBV4-1|NA|15|TRBJ1-2|TRBD1
CASSQEGQAVYGYTF
TGCGCCAGCAGCCAAGAAGGACAGGCCGTTTATGGCTACACCTTC
>TRBV25-1|NA|15|TRBJ2-7|NA
CASSELAGVTYEQYF
TGTGCCAGCAGTGAATTGGCAGGGGTAACCTACGAGCAGTACTTC
>TRBV29-1|NA|11|TRBJ1-1|NA
CSVMGYTEAFF
TGCAGCGTGATGGGGTACACTGAAGCTTTCTTT
>TRBV11-3|once|12|TRBJ1-6|NA
CASSLRPQSLHF
TGTGCCAGCAGTTTGCGGCCACAATCCCTCCACTTT
>TRBV19|NA|19|TRBJ1-4|TRBD1
CASSVTGTGAPGAYEKLFF
TGTGCCAGTAGTGTTACCGGGACAGGGGCCCCCGGGGCCTATGAAAAACTGTTTTTT
>TRBV18|NA|13|TRBJ2-6|NA
CASTGSGANVLTF
TGTGCCAGCACAGGGTCTGGGGCCAACGTCCTGACTTTC
>TRBV28|NA|14|TRBJ1-1|TRBD1
CASRPGTAQGRAFF
TGTGCCAGCAGGCCCGGGACAGCTCAAGGAAGGGCTTTCTTT